One sample yielded the 24 T cell receptor beta chains listed below, sequenced in a study of shared clonotypes between healthy human individuals. This table comes from immunoSEQ multiplex PCR, and its TCRdb copy is limited to in-frame clones, with some not included. The sample holds about 1.1 million clones, roughly 80% seen once. The specimen was memory CD4+ T cells from PBMCs. Subset specified: CD45RA-negative fraction. These receptors all come from a man between 18 and 35 years old in good health. Some clones in this sample may be carry-over from other donors' samples.

This clone was detected ten times or more. The chain joins TRBV11-2 to TRBJ2-5; possible D gene TRBD1, 5 bases. Deletions cut 1 base from V and 2 bases from J, with 8 bases between. The CDR3 contains 14 residues. Germline V lookup: CDR1 SGHAT, CDR2 FQNNGV. This CDR3 is CASSLVPGQETQYF. CDR3 DNA sequence: TGTGCCAGCAGCTTAGTCCCAGGGCAAGAGACCCAGTACTTC.

The chain is built from TRBV9 and TRBJ2-3, with D unclear. This CDR3 has 14 residues. Trimming removed 1 base at V and 2 bases at J, with 8 bases between. Germline CDR1 and CDR2: SGDLS and YYNGEE. CDR3 in DNA: TGTGCCAGCAGCGTACTGGACCCCACAGATACGCAGTATTTT. Translated: CASSVLDPTDTQYF.

This clone was counted a single time. V usage is TRBV9 and J usage is TRBJ1-5; 7 bases line up with TRBD1. Germline CDR1 and CDR2: SGDLS and YYNGEE. V was pared by 0 bases and J by 5 bases, with 5 bases of the junction left unmatched. The CDR3 is 15 residues long. Here the CDR3 reads CASSVGQGDDQPQHF. As DNA, the CDR3 is TGTGCCAGCAGCGTAGGGCAGGGGGACGATCAGCCCCAGCATTTT.

Comments on this clone: A much larger clone lies one base from this, so it may be a read error. V and J are TRBV5-1 and TRBJ2-5; D is undetermined. The CDR3 consists of 12 residues. V dropped 1 base and J dropped 5 bases, with 6 bases sitting between them. Germline CDR1 reads SGHRS; CDR2 reads YFSETQ. The CDR3 coding sequence is TGCGCCAGCAGCTTGAGTATGGAGACCCAGTACTTC. Translating it yields CASSLSMETQYF.

The chain combines TRBV19 with TRBJ2-7; D gene unclear. Trimming pared 7 bases from V and 3 bases from J, leaving 16 bases between. The CDR3 covers 14 residues. Per germline, CDR1 LNHDA and CDR2 SQIVND (reference sequence). CDR3 sequence (DNA): TGTGCCAGTACCAAAGACCCCTTTGGCTACGAGCAGTACTTC. Translating it yields CASTKDPFGYEQYF.

V and J are TRBV21-1 and TRBJ2-7; the table calls TRBD2, which could not be checked here. TRBV21-1 is flagged as a pseudogene. The CDR3 totals 18 residues. Here the CDR3 reads CASSKGWFSTSGPYEQYF. In nucleotides, the CDR3 is TGTGCCAGCAGCAAAGGTTGGTTTTCGACTAGCGGTCCCTACGAGCAGTACTTC.

The chain is built from TRBV7-9 and TRBJ2-5; the D gene is possibly TRBD2 (5 bases). Germline CDR1 reads SEHNR; CDR2 reads FQNEAQ (reference sequence). This CDR3 is 14 amino acids long. With 5 bases removed from V and 11 bases from J, the gap between germline ends came to 21 bases. For the CDR3, the DNA is TGTGCCAGCAGCCCGGACGCGGTTACTAGTCTGCAGTACTTC. Its protein is CASSPDAVTSLQYF.

V usage is TRBV2 and J usage is TRBJ1-2; maybe TRBD1 (5 bases). The germline CDR1 and CDR2 sequences are SNHLY and FYNNEI. This CDR3 has 16 residues. The V gene lost 5 bases and the J gene lost 6 bases, with 22 bases spanning the gap. CDR3 residues: CASSPIRQSPGDGYTF. CDR3 bases: TGTGCCAGCAGTCCAATCAGACAGTCCCCTGGGGATGGCTACACCTTC.

For the CDR3, the DNA is TGTGCCAGCAAAACCCCCGGACAGGGGGTTGGCTACACCTTC. This sequence encodes CASKTPGQGVGYTF. The chain recombines TRBV27 with TRBJ1-2, with 10 bases identical to TRBD1. The CDR3 consists of 14 residues. CDR1 and CDR2 (germline): MNHEY, SMNVEV (reference sequence). V gave up 7 bases and J gave up 7 bases; unmatched junction bases: 9.

The chain links TRBV14 to TRBJ2-2; D remains ambiguous. Germline lookup yields CDR1 SGHDN and CDR2 FVKESK. Trimming took off 8 bases at V and 1 base at J, with 8 bases between the two ends. The CDR3 contains 13 residues. The CDR3 nucleotides read TGTGCCAGCGGGATCCAGAACACCGGGGAGCTGTTTTTT. It codes for CASGIQNTGELFF.

A few counts support this clone. This chain joins TRBV28 and TRBJ2-6, with D maybe TRBD1 (5 bases). The CDR3 consists of 14 residues. V was clipped by 5 bases and J by 6 bases, with 11 bases between them. The germline gives CDR1 MDHEN, CDR2 SYDVKM. Here the CDR3 reads CASSTTRVANVLTF. CDR3 nucleotides: TGTGCCAGCAGTACCACCAGGGTGGCCAACGTCCTGACTTTC.

The chain employs TRBV28 and TRBJ1-2; no definite D call. Looked up from germline, CDR1 is MDHEN and CDR2 is SYDVKM. V gave up 5 bases and J gave up 4 bases, with 8 bases separating them. CDR3 length: 12 amino acids. The CDR3 spells CASSPLPYGYTF. CDR3 DNA sequence: TGTGCCAGCAGTCCTCTGCCCTATGGCTACACCTTC.

The chain carries TRBV19 and TRBJ1-5; 7 bases fit TRBD1. V was clipped by 5 bases and J by 6 bases; unmatched bases: 4. Germline V CDR1 and CDR2: LNHDA, SQIVND (reference sequence). The CDR3 contains 13 residues. The CDR3 nucleotides are TGTGCCAGTAGTGACAGGGTGGTTCAGCCCCAGCATTTT. This encodes CASSDRVVQPQHF. Drawing the rest from reference TRBV19 and TRBJ1-5, the complete variable domain is DGGITQSPKYLFRKEGQNVTLSCEQNLNHDAMYWYRQDPGQGLRLIYYSQIVNDFQKGDIAEGYSVSREKKESFPLTVTSAQKNPTAFYLCASSDRVVQPQHFGDGTRLSIL.

The rearrangement uses TRBV18 and TRBJ1-4; D gene ambiguous. The CDR3 has 16 amino acids. V lost 0 bases, J lost 6 bases, and 14 bases lay in between. Germline V gives CDR1 KGHSH, CDR2 LQKENI. As DNA, the CDR3 is TGTGCCAGCTCACCACCGGCGGGGATGGGCTATGAAAAACTGTTTTTT. It translates to CASSPPAGMGYEKLFF.

This clone has a handful of counts. The rearrangement uses TRBV2 and TRBJ1-2, with 7 bases lining up with TRBD1. Germline CDR1 is SNHLY and CDR2 is FYNNEI. V lost 2 bases and J lost 4; bases outside the gene matches: 1. This CDR3 comprises 13 residues. DNA for the CDR3: TGTGCCAGCAGTGAATCAGGGGGCTATGGCTACACCTTC. Protein sequence: CASSESGGYGYTF.

The rearrangement joins TRBV19 to TRBJ1-1; no clear D. The germline V gene encodes CDR1 LNHDA and CDR2 SQIVND (reference sequence). This CDR3 spans 15 amino acids. Trimming shortened V by 6 bases and J by 5 bases, and 19 bases separated the two germline ends. The CDR3 coding sequence is TGTGCCAGTAGGAGTCCCTCATCGGTTTATACTGAAGCTTTCTTT. Its translation is CASRSPSSVYTEAFF.

CDR3 sequence reads: CASSRGLAGGITDTQYF. DNA of the CDR3: TGTGCCAGCAGCCGCGGACTAGCGGGAGGTATCACAGATACGCAGTATTTT. The rearrangement links TRBV5-6 to TRBJ2-3; TRBD2 matches at 14 bases. CDR3 length: 17 residues. Trimming took 4 bases from V and 2 from J; bases not matched to a gene: 6. Germline CDR1 SGHDT, CDR2 YYEEEE. Supplemented by reference TRBV5-6 and TRBJ2-3, the full variable domain reads DAGVTQSPTHLIKTRGQQVTLRCSPKSGHDTVSWYQQALGQGPQFIFQYYEEEERQRGNFPDRFSGHQFPNYSSELNVNALLLGDSALYLCASSRGLAGGITDTQYFGPGTRLTVL.

V and J are TRBV6-8 and TRBJ2-5; 10 bases are a match to TRBD2. The CDR3 loop spans 16 amino acids. Losses at the gene ends were 7 bases for V and 2 bases for J; bases not matched to a gene: 10. CDR1 and CDR2 from the germline V gene are MNHGY and SAAAGT. This chain's CDR3 is CASTEIAGGLQETQYF. The CDR3 DNA is TGTGCCAGCACCGAAATAGCGGGAGGACTTCAAGAGACCCAGTACTTC.

In the case of this clone: Only one base separates this from a far larger clonotype, so it likely reflects a read error. The chain employs TRBV5-4 and TRBJ1-2, with D unresolved. The CDR3 covers 13 residues. Per the germline V gene, CDR1 is SGHNT and CDR2 is YYREEE (reference sequence). The CDR3 region is CASSLVTGYGHTF. In nucleotides, the CDR3 is TGTGCCAGCAGCTTGGTAACCGGCTATGGCCACACCTTC.

The rearrangement uses TRBV7-9 and TRBJ2-7; weak D call: TRBD2 (6 bases). V dropped 5 bases and J dropped 3 bases, with 17 bases sitting between them. The CDR3 loop spans 15 amino acids. The germline gives CDR1 SEHNR, CDR2 FQNEAQ (reference sequence). The CDR3 here is CASSGQMGGYYEQYF. CDR3 bases: TGTGCCAGCAGCGGGCAAATGGGGGGTTACTACGAGCAGTACTTC.

This rearrangement joins TRBV4-2 to TRBJ1-4; no definite D call. V was clipped by 0 bases and J by 2 bases, with 16 bases between them. Per the germline V gene, CDR1 is LGHNA and CDR2 is YNFKEQ. The CDR3 sequence is 18 residues long. The CDR3 spells CASSQDQEGLVTNEKLFF. DNA for the CDR3: TGTGCCAGCAGCCAAGATCAGGAGGGTCTAGTCACTAATGAAAAACTGTTTTTT.

The V gene is TRBV28, the J gene TRBJ2-6; 7 bases are a match to TRBD1. This CDR3 spans 20 amino acids. The V and J ends lost 1 base and 2 bases, in that order; junction bases with no gene match: 14. The germline V gene has CDR1 MDHEN and CDR2 SYDVKM. The CDR3 DNA follows: TGTGCCAGCAGTTTATCCCGACAGGGTCGGGGATACACTGGGGCCAACGTCCTGACTTTC. It encodes CASSLSRQGRGYTGANVLTF. Combining the CDR3 with reference TRBV28 and TRBJ2-6 gives the whole variable domain DVKVTQSSRYLVKRTGEKVFLECVQDMDHENMFWYRQDPGLGLRLIYFSYDVKMKEKGDIPEGYSVSREKKERFSLILESASTNQTSMYLCASSLSRQGRGYTGANVLTFGAGSRLTVL.

This clone was seen only a few times. The chain uses TRBV19 and TRBJ2-7, with 13 bases identical to TRBD2. Germline V CDR1 and CDR2: LNHDA, SQIVND (reference sequence). Trimming removed 6 bases from V and 3 bases from J; junction bases left unmatched: 5. The CDR3 has 15 residues. CDR3 DNA: TGTGCCAGTAGCCTCAGACTAGCGGGAGGCTACGAGCAGTACTTC. It translates to CASSLRLAGGYEQYF.

The chain couples TRBV10-3 to TRBJ2-7; 10 nucleotides agree with TRBD1. Germline V gene sequence: CDR1 ENHRY, CDR2 SYGVKD. CDR3 length equals 14 residues. J gave up 5 bases and V 5 bases, and 6 bases lay outside the gene matches. The CDR3 loop is CAISPGQGGDEQYF. The CDR3, as DNA: TGTGCCATCAGTCCCGGACAGGGGGGCGACGAGCAGTACTTC.